This is a list of T cell receptor beta chains from one sample in a study of response to subunit inactivated influenza vaccine. TCRdb re-called the RT-PCR reads through MiXCR, storing one row per CDR3 protein. The sample lists 500,000 to 600,000 distinct CDR3 sequences; approximately 12% were seen once. Sample: PBMCs from blood, taken on the day of vaccination. These receptors came from a man in his forties or fifties who received an inactivated influenza vaccine. Both conserved end residues are part of each CDR3. A D gene is named only where the DNA matches it firmly. The size of a clone is reported for some rows only, either as once, few or many, or as a class for expanded clones.

v_call	clone_size	d_call	j_call	cdr3_nt	cdr3_aa
TRBV5-1	many	.	TRBJ2-5	TGCGCCAGCAGCCAACAGGGACTTCAAGAGACCCAGTACTTC	CASSQQGLQETQYF
TRBV29-1	.	.	TRBJ2-5	TGCAGCGTTGCGGACGTGGAGACCCAGTACTTC	CSVADVETQYF
TRBV29-1	many	TRBD1	TRBJ2-7	TGCAGCGTTGAAGGGACAGGCTACGAGCAGTACTTC	CSVEGTGYEQYF
TRBV20-1	.	.	TRBJ2-7	TGCAGTGCTAGAGATACTATGGGGTACGAGCAGTACTTC	CSARDTMGYEQYF
TRBV7-2	few	.	TRBJ2-5	TGTGCCAGCAGCCATTACTTGTTTCAAGAGACCCAGTACTTC	CASSHYLFQETQYF
TRBV7-8	few	TRBD2	TRBJ2-5	TGTGCCAGCAGCTTACGACTAGCGGTCCCAAAAGCGACCCAGTACTTC	CASSLRLAVPKATQYF
TRBV12-3/TRBV12-4	.	.	TRBJ2-2	TGTGCCAGCAGTTACCACTTGAACACCGGGGAGCTGTTTTTT	CASSYHLNTGELFF
TRBV15	.	.	TRBJ2-7	TGTGCCACCAGCAGAGATCTCGTTCAGGGCGGCGAGCAGTACTTC	CATSRDLVQGGEQYF
TRBV28	.	TRBD2	TRBJ2-5	TGTGCCAGCAGTCCGACCCCTAGCGGGAGACAAAGGGGGGAGACCCAGTACTTC	CASSPTPSGRQRGETQYF
TRBV20-1	few	.	TRBJ2-2	TGCAGTGCTAGCAGGAACACCGGGGAGCTGTTTTTT	CSASRNTGELFF
TRBV20-1	many	TRBD1	TRBJ2-5	TGCAGTGCTAGTAGGACAGGGGACTTCCAAGAGACCCAGTACTTC	CSASRTGDFQETQYF
TRBV9	.	TRBD1	TRBJ1-2	TGTGCCAGCAGCGGTTCCGGGACAGGGGTCCTCTATGGCTACACCTTC	CASSGSGTGVLYGYTF
TRBV12-3/TRBV12-4	.	.	TRBJ1-3	TGTGCCAGCAGTAGATCGGGTTCTGGAATCACCATATATTTT	CASSRSGSGITIYF
TRBV6-1	.	.	TRBJ2-1	TGTGCCAGCAAGTCTGACCCATCGAGGAATGAGCAGTTCTTC	CASKSDPSRNEQFF
TRBV12-3/TRBV12-4	.	.	TRBJ2-5	TGTGCCAGCAGCTTGAACCTCGAGACCCAGTACTTC	CASSLNLETQYF
TRBV4-2	few	.	TRBJ2-3	TGTGCCAGCAGCCAAGATGGTTTTATGACCGCCCGTAGCACAGATACGCAGTATTTT	CASSQDGFMTARSTDTQYF
TRBV12-3/TRBV12-4	many	.	TRBJ2-2	TGTGCCAGCAGTCCCCGCCGCACCGGGGAGCTGTTTTTT	CASSPRRTGELFF
TRBV12-3/TRBV12-4	.	TRBD2	TRBJ2-2	TGTGCCAGCAGTTGGCTAGCGGGAGAAATCGGGGAGCTGTCTTTT	CASSWLAGEIGELSF
TRBV24-1	many	.	TRBJ1-5	TGTGCCACCAGTGATCCCCTCCGGCAAGATGAGCCCCAGCATTTT	CATSDPLRQDEPQHF
TRBV6-1	many	.	TRBJ1-5	TGTGCCAGCAGACACCCGCAGGGAGGTCAGCCCCAGCATTTT	CASRHPQGGQPQHF
TRBV15	.	TRBD2	TRBJ2-3	TGTGCCACCAGCATAGCGGGGAGCACAGATACGCAGTATTTT	CATSIAGSTDTQYF
TRBV6-2/TRBV6-3	few	TRBD2	TRBJ2-1	TGTGCCAGCAGTCCTAGGGGCGTAGCGGGGGGCAATGAGCAGTTCTTC	CASSPRGVAGGNEQFF
TRBV5-1	once	TRBD2	TRBJ2-1	TGCGCCAGCAGCTCCATTAGCGGGGGGGCTCTCAATGAGCAGTTCTTC	CASSSISGGALNEQFF
TRBV6-5	few	TRBD2	TRBJ2-7	TGTGCCAGCAGTTACTCGGGGACTAGCGGGAGAGGCGAGCAGTACTTC	CASSYSGTSGRGEQYF
TRBV15	many	.	TRBJ2-2	TGTGCCACCAGCAGAGAGGCCGGGGAGCTGTTTTTT	CATSREAGELFF
TRBV7-2	many	.	TRBJ2-7	TGTGCCAGCAGCTTACACCCCTTTTACGAGCAGTACTTC	CASSLHPFYEQYF
TRBV7-6	many	.	TRBJ1-1	TGTGCCAGCAGTAGTCCGGGACGGAACACTGAAGCTTTCTTT	CASSSPGRNTEAFF
TRBV10-2	.	TRBD1	TRBJ1-1	TGCGCCAGACCTATGGACAGGCTGAGTGGGGACACTGAAGCTTTCTTT	CARPMDRLSGDTEAFF